The present T cell receptor (beta chain) was sequenced within a study of blood T cell repertoires in COVID-19. Overall study context: The samples span acute and convalescent COVID-19 from the United States, Italy and Spain. PBMCs, B-cell-depleted T cells, or T cells were the source of the cDNA or gDNA that made up the material.

J gave up 4 bases and V 2 bases, and 6 bases lay outside the gene matches. This CDR3 comprises 17 residues. Germline lookup yields CDR1 KGHSH and CDR2 LQKENI. The authors' processing: Researchers report that nucleated cell counts were estimated from reference gene primer amplification. The protocol was immunoSEQ multiplex PCR, while the TCRdb copy is restricted to in-frame clones and leaves out a portion. From that table come the V and J calls and clone size; the DNA was used to work out D and trimming. The sample contains roughly 280,000 clones, under 90% of which appear only once. Sequencing used peripheral blood. This receptor was taken from a man aged 50 to 59 with acute or convalescent COVID-19. The V and J genes are TRBV18 and TRBJ2-5; 14 bases fit TRBD2. The chain's CDR3 is CASSPGTSGGRGETQYF. CDR3 DNA sequence: TGTGCCAGCTCACCAGGGACTAGCGGGGGTCGGGGAGAGACCCAGTACTTC. The variable domain in full, completed from reference TRBV18 and TRBJ2-5, reads NAGVMQNPRHLVRRRGQEARLRCSPMKGHSHVYWYRQLPEEGLKFMVYLQKENIIDESGMPKERFSAEFPKEGPSILRIQQVVRGDSAAYFCASSPGTSGGRGETQYFGPGTRLLVL.